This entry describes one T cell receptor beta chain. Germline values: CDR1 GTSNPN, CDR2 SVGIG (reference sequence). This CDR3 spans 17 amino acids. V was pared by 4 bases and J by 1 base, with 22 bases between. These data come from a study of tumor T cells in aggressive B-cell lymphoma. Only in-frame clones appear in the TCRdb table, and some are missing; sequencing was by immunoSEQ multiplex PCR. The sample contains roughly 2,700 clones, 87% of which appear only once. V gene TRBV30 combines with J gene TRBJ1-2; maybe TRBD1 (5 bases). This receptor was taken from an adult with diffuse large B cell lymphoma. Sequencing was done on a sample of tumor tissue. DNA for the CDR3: TGTGCCTGGAACGTAATACGAGGGAGGGACTTTAACTATGGCTACACCTTC. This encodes CAWNVIRGRDFNYGYTF.